The 12 T cell receptor beta chains reported below all come from one sample, sequenced in a study of cytomegalovirus exposure and HLA in healthy donors. Only in-frame clones appear in the TCRdb table, and some are missing; sequencing was by immunoSEQ multiplex PCR. Counted here are 95,000 to 150,000 clones, around 85% occurring once; the ten biggest clones make up around 1.9%. The source material was PBMCs. The receptors originated from a woman in her twenties or thirties in good health and CMV-seronegative.

CDR3 bases: TGCGCCAGCAGCTGGACTAGCGGGGGGGCCTCCTACAATGAGCAGTTCTTC. Its protein product is CASSWTSGGASYNEQFF. The rearrangement uses TRBV5-1 and TRBJ2-1; TRBD2 matches 15 bases. Per germline, CDR1 SGHRS and CDR2 YFSETQ. V trimming: 3 bases; J trimming: 0 bases; junction bases outside the gene matches: 1. The CDR3 has 17 residues.

The CDR3 DNA follows: TGTGCCAGCAGCAAAGGATTAAAGACATATACGCAGTATTTT. Protein product: CASSKGLKTYTQYF. The J gene is TRBJ2-3, the V gene TRBV21-1; TRBD1 reflects the table's D call only, with no check against the DNA. TRBV21-1 has pseudogene status. This CDR3 contains 14 residues.

This rearrangement joins TRBV9 to TRBJ2-3; no reliable D call. Deletions cut 0 bases from V and 6 bases from J, with 8 bases between. Germline V CDR1 and CDR2: SGDLS, YYNGEE. This CDR3 has 13 amino acids. The CDR3 region is CASSVVSADTQYF. CDR3 nucleotide sequence: TGTGCCAGCAGCGTAGTTTCCGCGGATACGCAGTATTTT.

The chain is built from TRBV5-6 and TRBJ2-3; D possibly corresponds to TRBD2 (5 bases). The germline V gene has CDR1 SGHDT and CDR2 YYEEEE. The CDR3 has 15 amino acids. The V and J ends lost 1 base and 2 bases respectively, with 11 bases between them. Here the CDR3 DNA reads TGTGCCAGCAGCTTGCAAACTAGGCCCACAGATACGCAGTATTTT. It specifies CASSLQTRPTDTQYF.

This chain connects TRBV9 to TRBJ2-6; 9 bases agree with TRBD2. The ends lost 4 bases at V and 3 bases at J; junction bases unmatched: 11. Germline-derived CDR1 and CDR2 are SGDLS and YYNGEE. The CDR3 totals 18 residues. Here the CDR3 reads CASSPSAGGPGGANVLTF. For the CDR3, the DNA is TGTGCCAGCAGCCCCTCCGCGGGGGGGCCGGGTGGGGCCAACGTCCTGACTTTC.

The chain uses TRBV18 and TRBJ2-7, with a weak D call TRBD1 (5 bases). Germline loops: CDR1 KGHSH, CDR2 LQKENI. The CDR3 is 13 residues long. Trimming pared 6 bases from V and 2 bases from J, leaving 11 bases between. In nucleotides, the CDR3 is TGTGCCAGCTCCCTCAGGGAAGCCTACGAGCAGTACTTC. Translated, it gives CASSLREAYEQYF.

This clone was seen once. The rearrangement links TRBV29-1 to TRBJ1-1; D is possibly TRBD1 (6 bases). Germline V gives CDR1 SQVTM, CDR2 ANQGSEA. CDR3 length equals 13 residues. Trimming stripped 6 bases from V and 1 base from J, with 12 bases between. The CDR3 region is CSVGGGWNTEAFF. Written as DNA, the CDR3 is TGCAGCGTAGGCGGGGGCTGGAACACTGAAGCTTTCTTT.

For the CDR3, the DNA is TGTGCCAGCAGTGTCCAGGGGGCGAGTGAAAAACTGTTTTTT. It yields the protein CASSVQGASEKLFF. This chain joins TRBV2 and TRBJ1-4, with 8 positions matching TRBD1. Per the germline V gene, CDR1 is SNHLY and CDR2 is FYNNEI. The CDR3 contains 14 residues. The V gene end was trimmed by 4 bases and the J gene end by 7 bases; junction bases not matched to a gene: 5.

V is TRBV10-3 and J is TRBJ2-1, with D maybe TRBD2 (5 bases). This CDR3 has 14 amino acids. The ends were cut back, 3 bases at V and 6 bases at J, with 12 bases in the middle. Germline V CDR1 and CDR2: ENHRY, SYGVKD. This CDR3 is CAISEEGDLNEQFF. CDR3 DNA: TGTGCCATCAGTGAAGAGGGAGATCTCAATGAGCAGTTCTTC.

The CDR3 is CASSNGGLGGYTF. DNA for the CDR3: TGTGCCAGCAGCAACGGGGGTCTGGGCGGCTACACCTTC. The chain has TRBV6-5 and TRBJ1-2, with a possible D match to TRBD1 (5 bases). V lost 6 bases, J lost 8 bases, and 16 bases lay in between. The CDR3 spans 13 residues. The germline V gene has CDR1 MNHEY and CDR2 SVGAGI.

The chain couples TRBV15 to TRBJ1-2; maybe TRBD1 (5 bases). The germline V gene encodes CDR1 LNHNV and CDR2 YYDKDF (reference sequence). Trimming removed 0 bases at V and 4 bases at J, with 12 bases between. This CDR3 has 15 residues. The CDR3 spells CATSRDDGGGYGYTF. The CDR3 region has the DNA TGTGCCACCAGCAGAGATGACGGGGGGGGCTATGGCTACACCTTC.

The gene calls are TRBV7-2 and TRBJ2-3; TRBD2 matches at 13 bases. The ends lost 5 bases at V and 2 bases at J; junction bases unmatched: 4. This CDR3 comprises 16 residues. Germline V CDR1 and CDR2: SGHTA, FQGNSA. The CDR3 DNA reads TGTGCCAGCAGCCAACTAGCGGGGGGGCTCACAGATACGCAGTATTTT. Translated: CASSQLAGGLTDTQYF.